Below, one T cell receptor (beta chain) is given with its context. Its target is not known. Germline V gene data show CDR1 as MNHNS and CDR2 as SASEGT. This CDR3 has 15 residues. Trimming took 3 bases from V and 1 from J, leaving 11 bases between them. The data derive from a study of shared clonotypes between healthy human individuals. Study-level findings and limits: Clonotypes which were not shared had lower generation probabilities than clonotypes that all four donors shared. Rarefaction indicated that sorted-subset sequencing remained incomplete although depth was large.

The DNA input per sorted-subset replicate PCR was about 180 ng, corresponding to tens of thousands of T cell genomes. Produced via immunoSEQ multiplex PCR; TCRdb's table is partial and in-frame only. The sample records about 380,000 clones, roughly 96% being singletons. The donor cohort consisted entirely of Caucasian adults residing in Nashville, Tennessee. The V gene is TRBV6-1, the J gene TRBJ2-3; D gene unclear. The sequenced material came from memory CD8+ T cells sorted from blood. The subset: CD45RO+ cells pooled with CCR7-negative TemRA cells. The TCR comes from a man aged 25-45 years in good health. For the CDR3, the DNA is TGTGCCAGCAGTGATTCAGGAACCCGCACAGATACGCAGTATTTT. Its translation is CASSDSGTRTDTQYF.